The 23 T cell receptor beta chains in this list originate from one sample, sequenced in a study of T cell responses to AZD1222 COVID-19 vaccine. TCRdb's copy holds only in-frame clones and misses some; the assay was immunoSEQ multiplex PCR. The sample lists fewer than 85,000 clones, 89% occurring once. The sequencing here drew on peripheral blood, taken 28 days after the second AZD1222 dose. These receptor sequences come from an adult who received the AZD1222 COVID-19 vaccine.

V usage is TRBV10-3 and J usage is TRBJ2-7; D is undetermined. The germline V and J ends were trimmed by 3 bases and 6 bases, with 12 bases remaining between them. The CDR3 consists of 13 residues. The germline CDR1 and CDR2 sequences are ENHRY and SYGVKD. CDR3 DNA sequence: TGTGCCATCAGTGATGAGTGGGGTTCCGAGCAGTACGTC. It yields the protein CAISDEWGSEQYV.

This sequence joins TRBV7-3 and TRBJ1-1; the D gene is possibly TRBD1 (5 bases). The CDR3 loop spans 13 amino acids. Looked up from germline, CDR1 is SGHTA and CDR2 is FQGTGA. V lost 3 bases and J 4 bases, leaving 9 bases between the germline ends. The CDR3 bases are TGTGCCAGCAGCTTTGGGGGTGGCACTGAAGCTTTCTTT. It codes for CASSFGGGTEAFF.

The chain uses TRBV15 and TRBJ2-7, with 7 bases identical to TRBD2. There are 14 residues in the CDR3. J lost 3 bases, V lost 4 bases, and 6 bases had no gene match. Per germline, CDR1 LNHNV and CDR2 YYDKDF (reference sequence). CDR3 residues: CATSTGTTNYEQYF. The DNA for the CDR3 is TGTGCCACCAGCACCGGGACTACCAACTACGAGCAGTACTTC.

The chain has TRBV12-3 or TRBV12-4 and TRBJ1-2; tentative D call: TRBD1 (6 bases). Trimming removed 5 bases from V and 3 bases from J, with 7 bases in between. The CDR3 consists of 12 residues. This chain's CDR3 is CASSRQDYGYTF. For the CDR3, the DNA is TGTGCCAGCAGTCGACAGGACTATGGCTACACCTTC.

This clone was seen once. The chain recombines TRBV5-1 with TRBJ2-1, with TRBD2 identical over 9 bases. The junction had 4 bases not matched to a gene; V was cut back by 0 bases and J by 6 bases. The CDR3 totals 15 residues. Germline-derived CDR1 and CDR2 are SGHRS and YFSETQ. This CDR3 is CASSLGLAGINEQFF. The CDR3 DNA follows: TGCGCCAGCAGCTTGGGTCTAGCGGGAATCAATGAGCAGTTCTTC.

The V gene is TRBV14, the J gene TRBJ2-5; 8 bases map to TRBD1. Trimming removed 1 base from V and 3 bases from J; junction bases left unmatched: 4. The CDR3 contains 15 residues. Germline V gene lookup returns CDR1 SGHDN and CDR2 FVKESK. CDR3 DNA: TGTGCCAGCAGCCAAGTTGCAGGGGGCGAAGAGACCCAGTACTTC. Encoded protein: CASSQVAGGEETQYF.

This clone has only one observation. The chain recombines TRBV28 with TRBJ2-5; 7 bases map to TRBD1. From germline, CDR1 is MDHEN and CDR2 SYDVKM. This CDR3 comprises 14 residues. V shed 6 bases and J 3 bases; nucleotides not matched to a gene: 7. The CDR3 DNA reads TGTGCCAGCAGCCAGGGGGATTGGGAAGAGACCCAGTACTTC. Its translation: CASSQGDWEETQYF.

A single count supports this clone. The CDR3 DNA follows: TGTGCCATCAGTGAGTCTAGCGGGGGTGGAGATACGCAGTATTTT. Protein sequence: CAISESSGGGDTQYF. J is TRBJ2-3 and V is TRBV10-3; 9 bases line up with TRBD2. The V and J ends lost 0 bases and 5 bases, in that order; junction bases with no gene match: 3. The V gene's germline CDR1 is ENHRY and CDR2 SYGVKD. CDR3 length: 15 residues.

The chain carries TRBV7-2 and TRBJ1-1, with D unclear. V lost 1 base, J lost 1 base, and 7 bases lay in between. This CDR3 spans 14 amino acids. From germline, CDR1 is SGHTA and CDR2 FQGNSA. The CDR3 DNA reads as TGTGCCAGCAGCTTAGTGGAAGGGAACACTGAAGCTTTCTTT. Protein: CASSLVEGNTEAFF.

This CDR3 reads CASTAGASGNTIYF. In DNA, the CDR3 is TGTGCCAGCACCGCAGGAGCCTCTGGAAACACCATATATTTT. The gene calls are TRBV9 and TRBJ1-3; D remains unclear. CDR1 and CDR2 (germline): SGDLS, YYNGEE. CDR3 length equals 14 residues. Trimming took 6 bases from V and 0 from J, leaving 10 bases between them.

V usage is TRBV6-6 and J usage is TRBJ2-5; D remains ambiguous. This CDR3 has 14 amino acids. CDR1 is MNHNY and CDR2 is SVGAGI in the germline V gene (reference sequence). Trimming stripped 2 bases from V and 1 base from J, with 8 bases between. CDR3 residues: CASSYEVLQETQYF. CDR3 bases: TGTGCCAGCAGTTACGAGGTACTCCAAGAGACCCAGTACTTC.

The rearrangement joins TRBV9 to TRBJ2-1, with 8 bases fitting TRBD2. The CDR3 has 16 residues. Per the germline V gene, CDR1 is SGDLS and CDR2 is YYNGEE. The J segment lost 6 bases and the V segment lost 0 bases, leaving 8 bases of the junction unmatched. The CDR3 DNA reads TGTGCCAGCAGCGTAGATCTGCGGGAGGCTCTCAATGAGCAGTTCTTC. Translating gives CASSVDLREALNEQFF.

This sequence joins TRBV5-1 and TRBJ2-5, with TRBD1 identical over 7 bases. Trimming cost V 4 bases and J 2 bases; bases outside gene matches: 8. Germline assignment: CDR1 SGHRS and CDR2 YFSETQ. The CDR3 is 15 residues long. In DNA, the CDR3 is TGCGCCAGCAGCCCGTGGGGGACAGAGCAAGAGACCCAGTACTTC. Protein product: CASSPWGTEQETQYF.

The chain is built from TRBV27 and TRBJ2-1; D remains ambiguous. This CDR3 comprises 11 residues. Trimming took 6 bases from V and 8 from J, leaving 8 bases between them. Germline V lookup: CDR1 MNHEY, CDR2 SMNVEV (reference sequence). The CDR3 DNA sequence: TGTGCCAGCAGAGGGATCCATGAGCAGTTCTTC. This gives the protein CASRGIHEQFF.

The CDR3 DNA reads as TGTGCCAGTAGTAGGTCCCTGGCGGGAACCCAAGAGACCCAGTACTTC. This encodes CASSRSLAGTQETQYF. The chain links TRBV19 to TRBJ2-5; a weak D match, TRBD2 (6 bases). V was clipped by 4 bases and J by 1 base, with 16 bases between them. CDR1 is LNHDA and CDR2 is SQIVND in the germline V gene (reference sequence). This CDR3 region has 16 residues.

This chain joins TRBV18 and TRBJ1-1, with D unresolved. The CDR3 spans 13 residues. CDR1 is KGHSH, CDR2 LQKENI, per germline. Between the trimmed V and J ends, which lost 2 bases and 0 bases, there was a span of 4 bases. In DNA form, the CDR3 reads TGTGCCAGCTCACCAGAGGTGAACACTGAAGCTTTCTTT. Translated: CASSPEVNTEAFF.

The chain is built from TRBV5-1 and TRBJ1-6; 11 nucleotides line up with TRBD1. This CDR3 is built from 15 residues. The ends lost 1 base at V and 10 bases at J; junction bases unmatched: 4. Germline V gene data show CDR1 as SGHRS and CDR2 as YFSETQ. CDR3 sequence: CASSLLGQGESPLHF. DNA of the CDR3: TGCGCCAGCAGCTTGCTGGGACAGGGGGAGTCACCCCTCCACTTT. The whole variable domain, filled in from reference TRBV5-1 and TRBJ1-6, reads KAGVTQTPRYLIKTRGQQVTLSCSPISGHRSVSWYQQTPGQGLQFLFEYFSETQRNKGNFPGRFSGRQFSNSRSEMNVSTLELGDSALYLCASSLLGQGESPLHFGNGTRLTVT.

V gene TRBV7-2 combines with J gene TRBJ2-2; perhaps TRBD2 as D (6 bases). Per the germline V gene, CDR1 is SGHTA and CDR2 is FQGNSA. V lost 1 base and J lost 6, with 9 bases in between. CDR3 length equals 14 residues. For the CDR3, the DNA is TGTGCCAGCAGCTTAGACGGGAGAGCCGGGGAGCTGTTTTTT. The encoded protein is CASSLDGRAGELFF.

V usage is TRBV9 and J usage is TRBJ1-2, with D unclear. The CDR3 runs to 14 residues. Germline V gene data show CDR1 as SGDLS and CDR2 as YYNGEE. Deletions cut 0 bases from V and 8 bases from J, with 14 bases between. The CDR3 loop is CASSVGSGSHGYTF. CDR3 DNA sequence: TGTGCCAGCAGCGTAGGATCGGGGTCTCACGGCTACACCTTC.

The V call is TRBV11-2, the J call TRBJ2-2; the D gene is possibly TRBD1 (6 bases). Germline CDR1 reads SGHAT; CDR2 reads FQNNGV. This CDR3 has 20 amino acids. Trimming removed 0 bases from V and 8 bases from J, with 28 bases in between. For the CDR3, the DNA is TGTGCCAGCAGCTTAGAGTGGTTTCGCGGACAGTCGTTCACTCGGGGGGAGCTGTTTTTT. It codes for CASSLEWFRGQSFTRGELFF.

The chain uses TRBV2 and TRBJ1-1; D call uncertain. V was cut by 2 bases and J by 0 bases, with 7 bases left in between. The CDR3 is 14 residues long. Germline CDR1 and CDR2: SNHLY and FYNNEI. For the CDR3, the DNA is TGTGCCAGCAGTGAAAGGACCGTGAACACTGAAGCTTTCTTT. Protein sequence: CASSERTVNTEAFF.

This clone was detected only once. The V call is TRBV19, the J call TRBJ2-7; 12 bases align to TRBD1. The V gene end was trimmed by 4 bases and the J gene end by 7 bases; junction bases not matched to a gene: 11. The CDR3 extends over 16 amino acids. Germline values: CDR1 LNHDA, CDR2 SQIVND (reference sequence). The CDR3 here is CASSRQGTGGAREQYF. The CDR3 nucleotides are TGTGCCAGTAGTAGACAGGGGACAGGGGGCGCGAGGGAGCAGTACTTC. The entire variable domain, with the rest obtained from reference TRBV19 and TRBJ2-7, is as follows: DGGITQSPKYLFRKEGQNVTLSCEQNLNHDAMYWYRQDPGQGLRLIYYSQIVNDFQKGDIAEGYSVSREKKESFPLTVTSAQKNPTAFYLCASSRQGTGGAREQYFGPGTRLTVT.

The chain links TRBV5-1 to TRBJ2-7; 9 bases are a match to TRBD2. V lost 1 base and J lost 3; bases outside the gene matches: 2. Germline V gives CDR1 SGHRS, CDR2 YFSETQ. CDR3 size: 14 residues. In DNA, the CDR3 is TGCGCCAGCAGCTTGTCTAGCGGGGACTACGAGCAGTACGTC. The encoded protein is CASSLSSGDYEQYV.